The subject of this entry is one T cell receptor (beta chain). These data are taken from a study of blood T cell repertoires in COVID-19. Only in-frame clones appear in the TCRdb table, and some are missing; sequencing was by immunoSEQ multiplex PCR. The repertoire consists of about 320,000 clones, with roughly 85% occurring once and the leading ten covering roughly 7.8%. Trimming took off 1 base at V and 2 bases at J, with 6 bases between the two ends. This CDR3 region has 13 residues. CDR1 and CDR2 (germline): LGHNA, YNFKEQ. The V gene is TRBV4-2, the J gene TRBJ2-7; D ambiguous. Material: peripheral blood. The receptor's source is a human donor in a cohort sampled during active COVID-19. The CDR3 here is CASSQVLAYEQYF. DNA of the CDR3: TGTGCCAGCAGCCAAGTCCTTGCCTACGAGCAGTACTTC.